This T cell receptor beta chain was sequenced for a study of blood T cells in healthy people across ages. The second PCR ran about 6 to 12 cycles with a sample-barcoded 5' primer and J-beta primers. Every molecule of cDNA carried a tag from a template-switch adaptor with 12 random nucleotides. TCRdb passed the 5' RACE reads through MiXCR, listing each CDR3 protein once. The sample carries some 320,000 distinct CDR3 sequences, 27% recorded once. CDR3 size: 14 residues. Sequenced sample: blood. The source is a woman between 65 and 79 years old in good health. The chain combines TRBV21-1 with TRBJ2-5. The J call may be mistaken, given a closer DNA end match to TRBJ2-1. TRBV21-1 is tagged as a pseudogene. Here the CDR3 DNA reads TGTGCCAGCAGCACAGGGGGAAATTACAATGAGCAGTTCTTC. This translates into CASSTGGNYNEQFF.